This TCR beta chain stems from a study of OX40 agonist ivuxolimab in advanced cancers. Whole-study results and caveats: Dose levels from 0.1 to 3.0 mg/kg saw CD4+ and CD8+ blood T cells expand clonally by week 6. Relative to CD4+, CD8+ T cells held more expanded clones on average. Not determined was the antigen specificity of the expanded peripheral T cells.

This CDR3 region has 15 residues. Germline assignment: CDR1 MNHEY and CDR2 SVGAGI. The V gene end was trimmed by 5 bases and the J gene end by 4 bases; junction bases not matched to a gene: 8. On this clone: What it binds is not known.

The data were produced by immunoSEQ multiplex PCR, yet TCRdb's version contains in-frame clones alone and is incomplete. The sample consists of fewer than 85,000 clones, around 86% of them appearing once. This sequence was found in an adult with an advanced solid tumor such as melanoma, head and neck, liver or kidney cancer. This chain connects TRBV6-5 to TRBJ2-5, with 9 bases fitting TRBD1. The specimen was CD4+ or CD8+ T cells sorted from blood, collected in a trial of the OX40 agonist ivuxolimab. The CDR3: CASSKGTGKLETQYF. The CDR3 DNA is TGTGCCAGCAGTAAAGGGACAGGGAAATTAGAGACCCAGTACTTC.